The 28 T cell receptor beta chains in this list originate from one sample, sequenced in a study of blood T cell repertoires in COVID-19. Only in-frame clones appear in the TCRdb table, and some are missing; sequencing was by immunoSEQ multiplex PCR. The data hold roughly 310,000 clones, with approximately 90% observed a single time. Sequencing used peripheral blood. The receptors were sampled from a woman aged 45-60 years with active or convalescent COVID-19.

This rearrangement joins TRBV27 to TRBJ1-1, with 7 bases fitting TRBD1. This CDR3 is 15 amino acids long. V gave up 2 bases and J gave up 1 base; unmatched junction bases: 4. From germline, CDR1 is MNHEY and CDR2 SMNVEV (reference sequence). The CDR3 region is CASSLNQGGNTEAFF. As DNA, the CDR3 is TGTGCCAGCAGTTTAAATCAGGGGGGGAACACTGAAGCTTTCTTT.

The chain's CDR3 is CASSQAGTSGSFAGANEQYF. The DNA for the CDR3 is TGTGCCAGCAGCCAAGCCGGGACTAGCGGGAGTTTCGCCGGGGCCAACGAGCAGTACTTC. This chain uses TRBV3-1 (or the pseudogene TRBV3-2) with TRBJ2-7, with TRBD2 identical over 14 bases. Germline V gene data show CDR1 as LGHDT and CDR2 as YNNKEL (reference sequence). This CDR3 comprises 20 residues. V lost 1 base and J lost 5; bases outside the gene matches: 16.

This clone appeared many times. CDR3 sequence: CASSSDTEAFF. CDR3 in DNA: TGTGCCAGCAGTTCGGACACTGAAGCTTTCTTT. This rearrangement joins TRBV2 to TRBJ1-1; D is ambiguous. Germline CDR1 and CDR2: SNHLY and FYNNEI. This CDR3 comprises 11 residues. The V end lost 5 bases, the J end lost 3 bases, and 4 bases lay between the germline ends. Using reference TRBV2 and TRBJ1-1 for the parts outside the CDR3, the full variable domain is EPEVTQTPSHQVTQMGQEVILRCVPISNHLYFYWYRQILGQKVEFLVSFYNNEISEKSEIFDDQFSVERPDGSNFTLKIRSTKLEDSAMYFCASSSDTEAFFGQGTRLTVV.

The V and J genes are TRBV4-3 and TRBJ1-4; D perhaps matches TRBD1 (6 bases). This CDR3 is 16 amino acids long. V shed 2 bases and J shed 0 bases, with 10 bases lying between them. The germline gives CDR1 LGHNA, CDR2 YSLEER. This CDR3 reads CASSQLYRATNEKLFF. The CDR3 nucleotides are TGCGCCAGCAGCCAACTCTACAGGGCAACTAATGAAAAACTGTTTTTT.

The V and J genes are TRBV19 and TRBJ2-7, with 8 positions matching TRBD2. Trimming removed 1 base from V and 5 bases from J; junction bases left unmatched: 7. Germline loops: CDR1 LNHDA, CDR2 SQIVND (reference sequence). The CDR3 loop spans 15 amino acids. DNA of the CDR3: TGTGCCAGTAGTATAGGAAGCGGGAGTCGGGACGAGCAGTACTTC. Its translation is CASSIGSGSRDEQYF.

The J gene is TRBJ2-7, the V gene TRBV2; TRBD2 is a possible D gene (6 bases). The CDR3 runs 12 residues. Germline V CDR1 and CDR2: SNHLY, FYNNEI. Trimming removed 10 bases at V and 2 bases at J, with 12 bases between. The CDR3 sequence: CATWDSAYEQYF. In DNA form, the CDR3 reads TGTGCCACCTGGGACTCCGCCTACGAGCAGTACTTC.

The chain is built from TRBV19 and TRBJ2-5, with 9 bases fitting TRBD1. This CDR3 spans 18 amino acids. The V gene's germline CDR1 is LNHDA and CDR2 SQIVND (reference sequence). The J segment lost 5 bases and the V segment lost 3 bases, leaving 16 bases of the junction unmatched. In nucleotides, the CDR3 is TGTGCCAGTAGTATGAGGGGAGTACAGGGGGCTAGGGAGGAGACCCAGTACTTC. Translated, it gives CASSMRGVQGAREETQYF.

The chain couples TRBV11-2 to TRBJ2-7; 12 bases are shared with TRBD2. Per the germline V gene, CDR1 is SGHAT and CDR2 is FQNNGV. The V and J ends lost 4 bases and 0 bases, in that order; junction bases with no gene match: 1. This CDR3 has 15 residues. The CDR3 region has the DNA TGTGCCAGCAGCTCGACTAGCGGGAGCTCCTACGAGCAGTACTTC. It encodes CASSSTSGSSYEQYF. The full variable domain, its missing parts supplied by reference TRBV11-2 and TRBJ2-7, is EAGVAQSPRYKIIEKRQSVAFWCNPISGHATLYWYQQILGQGPKLLIQFQNNGVVDDSQLPKDRFSAERLKGVDSTLKIQPAKLEDSAVYLCASSSTSGSSYEQYFGPGTRLTVT.

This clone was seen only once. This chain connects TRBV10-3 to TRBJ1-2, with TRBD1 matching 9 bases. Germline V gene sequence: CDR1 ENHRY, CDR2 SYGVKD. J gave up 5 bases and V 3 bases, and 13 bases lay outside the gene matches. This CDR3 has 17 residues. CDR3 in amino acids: CAISDITGGGGEYGYTF. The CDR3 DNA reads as TGTGCCATCAGTGATATCACAGGGGGCGGAGGAGAATATGGCTACACCTTC.

Here the CDR3 DNA reads TGTGCCAGCAGTGAAGGAGGACAGGGAAACTATGGCTACACCTTC. Amino acid sequence: CASSEGGQGNYGYTF. The chain employs TRBV6-4 and TRBJ1-2; TRBD1 matches at 8 bases. The germline V gene has CDR1 MRHNA and CDR2 SNTAGT. The CDR3 consists of 15 residues. V lost 3 bases to trimming and J lost 2 bases; unmatched junction nucleotides: 5.

The CDR3 coding sequence is TGTGCCAGCAGTGAAGCGCCCCGGGAGAGCACCGGGGAGCTGTTTTTT. Translated, it gives CASSEAPRESTGELFF. The chain is built from TRBV6-1 and TRBJ2-2; the D gene is possibly TRBD2 (6 bases). This CDR3 is 16 amino acids long. CDR1 is MNHNS and CDR2 is SASEGT in the germline V gene. V was pared by 0 bases and J by 4 bases, with 12 bases between.

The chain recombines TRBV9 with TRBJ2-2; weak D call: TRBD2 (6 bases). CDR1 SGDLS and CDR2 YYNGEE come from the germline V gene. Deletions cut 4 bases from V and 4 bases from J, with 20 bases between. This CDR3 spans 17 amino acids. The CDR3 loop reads CASSPTPGRLSTGELFF. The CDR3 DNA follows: TGTGCCAGCAGCCCGACCCCCGGGAGATTGAGCACCGGGGAGCTGTTTTTT.

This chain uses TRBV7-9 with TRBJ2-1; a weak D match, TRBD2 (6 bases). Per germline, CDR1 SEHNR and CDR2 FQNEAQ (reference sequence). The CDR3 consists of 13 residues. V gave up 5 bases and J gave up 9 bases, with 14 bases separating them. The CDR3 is CASSHPRGGEQFF. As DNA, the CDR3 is TGTGCCAGCAGCCACCCCCGGGGAGGTGAGCAGTTCTTC.

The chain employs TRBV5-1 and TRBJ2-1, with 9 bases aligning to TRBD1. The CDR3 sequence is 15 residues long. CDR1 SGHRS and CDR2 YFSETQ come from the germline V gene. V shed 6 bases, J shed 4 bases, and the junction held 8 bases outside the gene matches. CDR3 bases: TGCGCCAGCACTCTGCCTGGGACAGGGTACAATGAGCAGTTCTTC. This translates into CASTLPGTGYNEQFF. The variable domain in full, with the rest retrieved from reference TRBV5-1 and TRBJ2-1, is KAGVTQTPRYLIKTRGQQVTLSCSPISGHRSVSWYQQTPGQGLQFLFEYFSETQRNKGNFPGRFSGRQFSNSRSEMNVSTLELGDSALYLCASTLPGTGYNEQFFGPGTRLTVL.

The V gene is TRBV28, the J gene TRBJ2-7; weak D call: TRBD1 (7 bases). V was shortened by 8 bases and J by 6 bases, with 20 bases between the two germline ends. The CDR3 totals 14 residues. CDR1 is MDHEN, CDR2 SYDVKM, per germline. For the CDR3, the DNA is TGTGCCAGCCAGGGACAGCGGGTGCCTCGCGAGCAGTACTTC. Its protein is CASQGQRVPREQYF.

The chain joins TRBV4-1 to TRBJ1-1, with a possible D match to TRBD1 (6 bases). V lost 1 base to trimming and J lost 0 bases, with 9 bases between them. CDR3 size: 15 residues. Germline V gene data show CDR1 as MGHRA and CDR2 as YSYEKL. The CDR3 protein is CASSQAGQLNTEAFF. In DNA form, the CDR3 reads TGCGCCAGCAGCCAAGCCGGACAGCTGAACACTGAAGCTTTCTTT.

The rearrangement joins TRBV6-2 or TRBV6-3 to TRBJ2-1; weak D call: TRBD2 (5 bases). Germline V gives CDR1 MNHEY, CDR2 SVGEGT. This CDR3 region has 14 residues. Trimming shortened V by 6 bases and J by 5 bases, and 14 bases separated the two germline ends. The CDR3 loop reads CASSRPTRDNEQFF. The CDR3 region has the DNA TGTGCCAGCAGCCGTCCAACTAGAGACAATGAGCAGTTCTTC.

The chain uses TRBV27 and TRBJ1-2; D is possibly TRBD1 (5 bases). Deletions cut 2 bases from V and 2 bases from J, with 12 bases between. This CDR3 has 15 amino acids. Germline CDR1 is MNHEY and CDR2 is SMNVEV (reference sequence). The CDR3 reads CASSLGPGRNYGYTF. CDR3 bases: TGTGCCAGCAGTTTAGGCCCAGGGAGGAACTATGGCTACACCTTC.

The CDR3 DNA sequence: TGTGCCAGCAGTTCCGGACTCCAGCTCGCCTCAGAAACCTACGAGCAGTACTTC. As protein: CASSSGLQLASETYEQYF. The rearrangement joins TRBV28 to TRBJ2-7, with D perhaps TRBD2 (5 bases). V was cut by 4 bases and J by 2 bases, with 24 bases left in between. CDR1 and CDR2 from the germline V gene are MDHEN and SYDVKM. This CDR3 region has 18 residues. Combining the CDR3 with reference TRBV28 and TRBJ2-7 gives the whole variable domain DVKVTQSSRYLVKRTGEKVFLECVQDMDHENMFWYRQDPGLGLRLIYFSYDVKMKEKGDIPEGYSVSREKKERFSLILESASTNQTSMYLCASSSGLQLASETYEQYFGPGTRLTVT.

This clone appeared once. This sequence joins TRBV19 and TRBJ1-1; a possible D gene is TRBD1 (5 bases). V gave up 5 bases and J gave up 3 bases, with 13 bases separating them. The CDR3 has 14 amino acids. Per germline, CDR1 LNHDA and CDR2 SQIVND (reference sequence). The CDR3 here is CASSLVGEDTEAFF. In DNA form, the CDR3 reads TGTGCCAGTAGTCTGGTAGGGGAGGACACTGAAGCTTTCTTT.

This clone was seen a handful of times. The chain's CDR3 is CASSSQGLNTEAFF. The CDR3 DNA reads TGTGCCAGCAGCTCCCAGGGATTGAACACTGAAGCTTTCTTT. The rearrangement uses TRBV13 and TRBJ1-1; TRBD1 is a possible D gene (5 bases). The germline V and J ends were trimmed by 4 bases and 0 bases, with 9 bases remaining between them. Germline CDR1 is PRHDT and CDR2 is FYEKMQ (reference sequence). The CDR3 consists of 14 residues.

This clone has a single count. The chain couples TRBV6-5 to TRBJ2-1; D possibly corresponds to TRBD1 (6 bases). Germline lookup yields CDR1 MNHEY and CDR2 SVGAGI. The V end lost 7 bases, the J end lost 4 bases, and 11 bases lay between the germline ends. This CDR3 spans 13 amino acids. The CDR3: CASMEDSYNEQFF. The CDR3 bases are TGTGCCAGCATGGAGGACAGTTACAATGAGCAGTTCTTC.

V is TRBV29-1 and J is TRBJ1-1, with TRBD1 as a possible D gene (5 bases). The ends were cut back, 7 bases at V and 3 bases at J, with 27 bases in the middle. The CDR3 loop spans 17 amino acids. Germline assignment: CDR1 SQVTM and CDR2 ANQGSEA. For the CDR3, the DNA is TGCAGCGCACGTACCGGGACTTTAACGTCGACGGACACTGAAGCTTTCTTT. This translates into CSARTGTLTSTDTEAFF.

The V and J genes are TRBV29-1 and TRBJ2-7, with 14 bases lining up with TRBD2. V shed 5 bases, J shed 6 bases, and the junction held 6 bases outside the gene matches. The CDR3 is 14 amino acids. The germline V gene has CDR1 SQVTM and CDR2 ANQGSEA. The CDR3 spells CSVHGTSGRGEQYF. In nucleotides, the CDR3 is TGCAGCGTTCATGGGACTAGCGGGAGAGGCGAGCAGTACTTC.

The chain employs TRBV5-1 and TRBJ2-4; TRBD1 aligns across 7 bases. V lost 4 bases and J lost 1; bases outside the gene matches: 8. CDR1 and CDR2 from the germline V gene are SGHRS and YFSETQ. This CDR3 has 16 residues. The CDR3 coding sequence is TGCGCCAGCAGCCGGACAGGCTGGGAGGCCAAAAACATTCAGTACTTC. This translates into CASSRTGWEAKNIQYF.

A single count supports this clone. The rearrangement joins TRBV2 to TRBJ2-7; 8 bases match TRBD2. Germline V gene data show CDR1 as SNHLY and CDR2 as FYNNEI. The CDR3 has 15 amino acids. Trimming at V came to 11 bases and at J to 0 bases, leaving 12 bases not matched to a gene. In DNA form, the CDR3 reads TGTGCCCCCAGACCGCTTAGCGGGGCCTCCTACGAGCAGTACTTC. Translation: CAPRPLSGASYEQYF.

For the CDR3, the DNA is TGTGCCAGCAGTCCTCCAGACAGTTTCTATGGCTACACCTTC. Its protein product is CASSPPDSFYGYTF. The V call is TRBV28, the J call TRBJ1-2, with TRBD1 as a possible D gene (5 bases). Germline V gene lookup returns CDR1 MDHEN and CDR2 SYDVKM. The CDR3 totals 14 residues. Trimming shortened V by 5 bases and J by 4 bases, and 14 bases separated the two germline ends.

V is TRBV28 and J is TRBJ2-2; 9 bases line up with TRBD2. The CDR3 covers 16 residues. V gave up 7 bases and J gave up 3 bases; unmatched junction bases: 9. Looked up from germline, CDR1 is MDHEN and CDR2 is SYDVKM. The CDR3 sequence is CASNILAGDDTGELFF. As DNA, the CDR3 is TGTGCCAGCAATATCTTAGCGGGAGATGACACCGGGGAGCTGTTTTTT.